The 26 T cell receptor beta chains given below trace back to one sample, sequenced in a study of OX40 agonist ivuxolimab in advanced cancers. Assay: immunoSEQ multiplex PCR; the TCRdb copy retains only in-frame clones and omits some. The sample lists about 50,000 clones; 80% to 85% were seen once. The sample in question was CD4+ or CD8+ T cells sorted from blood, obtained in a trial of the OX40 agonist ivuxolimab. The receptors derive from an adult with an advanced solid tumor such as melanoma, head and neck, liver or kidney cancer.

This chain joins TRBV25-1 and TRBJ1-4; TRBD1 matches 8 bases. With V trimmed by 3 bases and J by 6 bases, 6 bases remained unmatched. The CDR3 spans 15 residues. From germline, CDR1 is MGHDK and CDR2 SYGVNS. The CDR3, as DNA: TGTGCCAGCAGTGACCTACAGGGGGTCTATGAAAAACTGTTTTTT. Amino acids: CASSDLQGVYEKLFF.

The chain joins TRBV7-2 to TRBJ2-5, with TRBD2 identical over 7 bases. CDR1 is SGHTA and CDR2 is FQGNSA in the germline V gene. The CDR3 spans 15 residues. With 2 bases clipped from V and 3 bases from J, the junction kept 6 bases outside the gene matches. CDR3 sequence: CASSLSGRGEETQYF. The CDR3 DNA follows: TGTGCCAGCAGCTTATCTGGGAGGGGCGAAGAGACCCAGTACTTC.

The chain carries TRBV7-9 and TRBJ2-2, with D perhaps given as TRBD1 or TRBD2 (5 bases each). The CDR3 consists of 14 residues. V shed 3 bases and J shed 4 bases, with 9 bases lying between them. Germline-derived CDR1 and CDR2 are SEHNR and FQNEAQ (reference sequence). This CDR3 is CASSLGEGTGELFF. CDR3 in DNA: TGTGCCAGCAGCTTGGGGGAAGGCACCGGGGAGCTGTTTTTT.

CDR3 nucleotides: TGTGCCAGCAGCCCTCCGTTTAGGATCGGAAACACCATATATTTT. This encodes CASSPPFRIGNTIYF. The chain combines TRBV7-2 with TRBJ1-3; unclear D gene. The CDR3 loop spans 15 amino acids. Germline V CDR1 and CDR2: SGHTA, FQGNSA. V lost 5 bases and J 4 bases, leaving 15 bases between the germline ends.

With respect to this clone: A much bigger clone sits one base away, suggesting this may be a read error. The gene calls are TRBV19 and TRBJ2-2; 7 nucleotides match TRBD2. The CDR3 contains 14 residues. CDR1 is LNHDA, CDR2 SQIVND, per germline (reference sequence). Losses at the gene ends were 3 bases for V and 6 bases for J; bases not matched to a gene: 4. CDR3 DNA sequence: TGTGCCAGTAGTATTGGGAGGGGCGCCGGGGAGCTGTTTTTT. It is translated as CASSIGRGAGELFF.

This clone is categorized as medium-sized. This sample also contains other DNA sequences that code for the same CDR3. The chain is built from TRBV30 and TRBJ1-3, with a tentative D call TRBD1 (5 bases). V shed 0 bases and J shed 5 bases, with 8 bases lying between them. Germline loops: CDR1 GTSNPN, CDR2 SVGIG (reference sequence). This CDR3 comprises 13 residues. CDR3 bases: TGTGCCTGGAGTGTGTCAGGGAGAAACACCATATATTTT. Translated, it gives CAWSVSGRNTIYF.

The V and J genes are TRBV29-1 and TRBJ1-1; D remains unclear. The germline V and J ends were trimmed by 6 bases and 4 bases, with 12 bases remaining between them. CDR1 and CDR2 (germline): SQVTM, ANQGSEA. The CDR3 spans 12 residues. This chain's CDR3 is CSVGTWITEAFF. CDR3 bases: TGCAGCGTCGGAACTTGGATCACTGAAGCTTTCTTT.

This rearrangement joins TRBV14 to TRBJ2-1, with 7 bases lining up with TRBD1. V was pared by 3 bases and J by 6 bases, with 5 bases of the junction left unmatched. The germline gives CDR1 SGHDN, CDR2 FVKESK. This CDR3 contains 14 residues. The CDR3 region has the DNA TGTGCCAGCAGCCACCGACCAGGGGGCAATGAGCAGTTCTTC. This encodes CASSHRPGGNEQFF.

In regard to this clone: The junction does not match germline at one end; this may be a read error. The chain recombines TRBV9 with TRBJ2-4; D could derive from TRBD1 or TRBD2 (5 bases each). This CDR3 is 11 amino acids long. Per germline, CDR1 SGDLS and CDR2 YYNGEE. This CDR3 is CASSVTGTPNF. Written as DNA, the CDR3 is TGTGCCAGCAGCGTAACCGGGACCCCTAACTTC.

The chain is built from TRBV29-1 and TRBJ1-4; D may be TRBD1 (5 bases). This CDR3 has 12 amino acids. Germline CDR1 is SQVTM and CDR2 is ANQGSEA. Trimming pared 4 bases from V and 7 bases from J, leaving 10 bases between. CDR3 bases: TGCAGCGTTGTGCAGGGAGGTGAAAAACTGTTTTTT. It specifies CSVVQGGEKLFF.

This chain joins TRBV4-3 and TRBJ1-2; 9 bases align to TRBD1. The ends lost 3 bases at V and 8 bases at J; junction bases unmatched: 19. Germline V gene sequence: CDR1 LGHNA, CDR2 YSLEER. The CDR3 consists of 18 residues. CDR3 in DNA: TGCGCCAGCAGCCAGGATACAGGGGGCTTCGTGTCAGCCCTAGGCTACACCTTC. This translates into CASSQDTGGFVSALGYTF.

The chain employs TRBV5-5 and TRBJ2-7; a weak D match, TRBD1 (5 bases). V was shortened by 2 bases and J by 5 bases, with 11 bases between the two germline ends. CDR3 size: 13 residues. Germline V gene data show CDR1 as SGHKS and CDR2 as YYEKEE (reference sequence). The CDR3 DNA reads TGTGCCAGCAGCTTCCCTGGGGCAGACGAGCAGTACTTC. Protein product: CASSFPGADEQYF.

The chain joins TRBV7-8 to TRBJ2-4; D perhaps matches TRBD1 (6 bases). The germline CDR1 and CDR2 sequences are SGHVS and FQNEAQ. The CDR3 sequence is 14 residues long. The V and J ends lost 1 base and 6 bases respectively, with 10 bases between them. The CDR3 reads CASSLGTASNIQYF. The DNA for the CDR3 is TGTGCCAGCAGCTTAGGGACAGCCTCAAACATTCAGTACTTC.

The chain employs TRBV21-1 and TRBJ1-2. TRBV21-1 represents a pseudogene. CDR3 size: 19 residues. The CDR3 DNA reads TGTGCCAGCAGCACCGAAGGGGGGGGATCGCCGAGGGTAAACTATGGCTACACCTTC. Translating it yields CASSTEGGGSPRVNYGYTF.

V and J are TRBV9 and TRBJ2-7; 13 nucleotides match TRBD2. The CDR3 runs to 16 residues. V gave up 4 bases and J gave up 7 bases; unmatched junction bases: 11. The germline V gene encodes CDR1 SGDLS and CDR2 YYNGEE. DNA for the CDR3: TGTGCCAGCAGCCAAACTAGCGGGAGGGCCGAGGGGGAGCAGTACTTC. This translates into CASSQTSGRAEGEQYF.

The V gene is TRBV7-9, the J gene TRBJ2-7, with D possibly TRBD2 on 6 matching bases. V lost 3 bases, J lost 4 bases, and 10 bases lay in between. Germline V CDR1 and CDR2: SEHNR, FQNEAQ (reference sequence). The CDR3 sequence is 13 residues long. The CDR3 here is CASSFTGEYEQYF. The CDR3 nucleotides are TGTGCCAGCAGCTTTACGGGGGAATACGAGCAGTACTTC.

This rearrangement joins TRBV18 to TRBJ1-1; D is perhaps TRBD1 (6 bases). The V and J ends lost 3 bases and 2 bases respectively, with 10 bases between them. CDR3 length: 14 residues. Per germline, CDR1 KGHSH and CDR2 LQKENI. This CDR3 is CASSPGQPNTEAFF. As DNA, the CDR3 is TGTGCCAGCTCACCGGGACAACCAAACACTGAAGCTTTCTTT.

This clone was detected only a few times. This chain joins TRBV19 and TRBJ1-2; D is unclear. This CDR3 has 15 residues. Germline loops: CDR1 LNHDA, CDR2 SQIVND (reference sequence). V lost 7 bases to trimming and J lost 4 bases, with 19 bases between them. CDR3 in amino acids: CASISPAAGSYGYTF. The CDR3 DNA reads as TGTGCCAGTATCAGCCCCGCGGCGGGAAGCTATGGCTACACCTTC.

The chain recombines TRBV11-2 with TRBJ2-5; no clear D. CDR1 is SGHAT and CDR2 is FQNNGV in the germline V gene. Trimming took 0 bases from V and 3 from J, leaving 11 bases between them. The CDR3 is 15 amino acids. CDR3 bases: TGTGCCAGCAGCTTAGATCCCGGGTTCGAAGAGACCCAGTACTTC. The encoded protein is CASSLDPGFEETQYF.

This clone was seen just once. J is TRBJ2-7 and V is TRBV7-8; D gene uncertain. Germline assignment: CDR1 SGHVS and CDR2 FQNEAQ. This CDR3 spans 11 amino acids. V was clipped by 2 bases and J by 3 bases, with 2 bases between them. DNA of the CDR3: TGTGCCAGCAGCTTACTCTACGAGCAGTACTTC. Its protein product is CASSLLYEQYF. Variable domain in full (rest from reference TRBV7-8 and TRBJ2-7): GAGVSQSPRYKVAKRGQDVALRCDPISGHVSLFWYQQALGQGPEFLTYFQNEAQLDKSGLPSDRFFAERPEGSVSTLKIQRTQQEDSAVYLCASSLLYEQYFGPGTRLTVT.

Remarks on this clone: One junction end does not reproduce the germline sequence, and a read error may be involved. Other DNA sequences of this sample code for an identical CDR3. The J gene is TRBJ1-2, the V gene TRBV19; D not certain. This CDR3 spans 13 amino acids. From germline, CDR1 is LNHDA and CDR2 SQIVND (reference sequence). This CDR3 is CASSIGRNYGYTF. As DNA, the CDR3 is TGTGCTAGTAGTATAGGCCGGAACTATGGCTACACCTTC.

This chain joins TRBV5-4 and TRBJ2-5; TRBD2 aligns across 7 bases. Germline values: CDR1 SGHNT, CDR2 YYREEE (reference sequence). V shed 4 bases and J 1 base; nucleotides not matched to a gene: 7. The CDR3 is made up of 15 amino acids. This CDR3 reads CASSEPGLGQETQYF. The CDR3 region has the DNA TGTGCCAGCAGCGAACCTGGACTAGGCCAAGAGACCCAGTACTTC.

The V gene is TRBV7-9, the J gene TRBJ1-6; D is unclear. Between the trimmed V and J ends, which lost 1 base and 8 bases, there was a span of 6 bases. This CDR3 is 13 amino acids long. The germline CDR1 and CDR2 sequences are SEHNR and FQNEAQ (reference sequence). The CDR3 bases are TGTGCCAGCAGCTTAGAAGGCGATTCACCCCTCCACTTT. Translation: CASSLEGDSPLHF.

The chain uses TRBV7-9 and TRBJ1-1, with D possibly being TRBD1 (5 bases). Trimming cost V 1 base and J 11 bases, with 17 bases left between them. There are 14 residues in the CDR3. Germline-derived CDR1 and CDR2 are SEHNR and FQNEAQ (reference sequence). For the CDR3, the DNA is TGTGCCAGCAGCTTAGGACAGACCCTGGGAAGGGCTTTCTTT. Translated: CASSLGQTLGRAFF.

V and J are TRBV7-2 and TRBJ1-4; TRBD1 aligns across 7 bases. CDR3 length: 16 residues. The V segment lost 5 bases and the J segment 7 bases; nucleotides outside the gene matches: 13. Germline values: CDR1 SGHTA, CDR2 FQGNSA. This CDR3 is CASSTNRGRESEKLFF. The CDR3 nucleotides are TGTGCCAGCAGCACAAACAGGGGCCGGGAGAGTGAAAAACTGTTTTTT. Combining the CDR3 with reference TRBV7-2 and TRBJ1-4 gives the whole variable domain GAGVSQSPSNKVTEKGKDVELRCDPISGHTALYWYRQSLGQGLEFLIYFQGNSAPDKSGLPSDRFSAERTGGSVSTLTIQRTQQEDSAVYLCASSTNRGRESEKLFFGSGTQLSVL.

The rearrangement uses TRBV10-3 and TRBJ1-4; possibly TRBD1 for D (6 bases). Trimming took off 6 bases at V and 4 bases at J, with 12 bases between the two ends. CDR1 is ENHRY, CDR2 SYGVKD, per germline. The CDR3 is 14 residues long. The CDR3 coding sequence is TGTGCCATCAGGTCAGGGGCGGGTAATGAAAAACTGTTTTTT. Translation gives CAIRSGAGNEKLFF.